The 22 T cell receptor beta chains below were found in one sample sequenced in a study of cytomegalovirus exposure and HLA in healthy donors. With 60 Vbeta and 13 Jbeta primers, the PCR was carried out. Libraries were prepared by immunoSEQ multiplex PCR; TCRdb keeps only in-frame clonotypes and omits some of them. The sample holds approximately 180,000 clones, about 80% seen once. Input material: PBMCs. The receptor set was obtained from a woman aged 30 to 39 in good health and CMV-seropositive.

The chain employs TRBV27 and TRBJ2-5; maybe TRBD2 (6 bases). CDR1 and CDR2 from the germline V gene are MNHEY and SMNVEV (reference sequence). The CDR3 is made up of 15 amino acids. With 5 bases removed from V and 2 bases from J, the gap between germline ends came to 15 bases. The CDR3 here is CASSLRGAGQETQYF. CDR3 in DNA: TGTGCCAGCAGTCTCCGCGGGGCGGGACAAGAGACCCAGTACTTC.

The chain has TRBV7-9 and TRBJ1-5, with 7 bases identical to TRBD1. The ends lost 5 bases at V and 3 bases at J; junction bases unmatched: 1. Germline CDR1 and CDR2: SEHNR and FQNEAQ (reference sequence). This CDR3 has 13 amino acids. For the CDR3, the DNA is TGTGCCAGCAGCGACAGGGCCAATCAGCCCCAGCATTTT. Protein: CASSDRANQPQHF.

The genes are TRBV19 and TRBJ1-2; no firm D call. The CDR3 has 15 residues. Germline V CDR1 and CDR2: LNHDA, SQIVND (reference sequence). V was pared by 0 bases and J by 1 base, with 9 bases between. The CDR3 is CASSIDGSVNYGYTF. CDR3 bases: TGTGCCAGTAGTATAGACGGGAGCGTTAACTATGGCTACACCTTC.

This chain connects TRBV25-1 to TRBJ1-1; weak D call: TRBD1 (5 bases). Trimming left V 4 bases short and J 3 bases short, with 12 bases between. Germline lookup yields CDR1 MGHDK and CDR2 SYGVNS. The CDR3 extends over 14 amino acids. CDR3 sequence: CASSARGGYTEAFF. CDR3 bases: TGTGCCAGCAGTGCACGGGGGGGATACACTGAAGCTTTCTTT. Variable domain in full (rest from reference TRBV25-1 and TRBJ1-1): EADIYQTPRYLVIGTGKKITLECSQTMGHDKMYWYQQDPGMELHLIHYSYGVNSTEKGDLSSESTVSRIRTEHFPLTLESARPSHTSQYLCASSARGGYTEAFFGQGTRLTVV.

This chain uses TRBV13 with TRBJ2-3; 8 nucleotides line up with TRBD2. Germline V gives CDR1 PRHDT, CDR2 FYEKMQ (reference sequence). This CDR3 has 14 amino acids. V gave up 3 bases and J gave up 2 bases; unmatched junction bases: 1. CDR3 in DNA: TGTGCCAGCAGCTTTAGCGGGAACACAGATACGCAGTATTTT. Its protein product is CASSFSGNTDTQYF.

The chain uses TRBV12-5 and TRBJ2-1; no reliable D call. The length of the CDR3 is 14 residues. Trimming took 6 bases from V and 1 from J, leaving 10 bases between them. Germline lookup yields CDR1 LGHNT and CDR2 FRNRAP. CDR3 protein: CASGGDTSYNEQFF. DNA for the CDR3: TGTGCTAGTGGCGGCGACACGTCCTACAATGAGCAGTTCTTC.

The V and J genes are TRBV6-5 and TRBJ1-1; no definite D call. This CDR3 comprises 13 residues. V was shortened by 4 bases and J by 3 bases, with 9 bases between the two germline ends. CDR1 and CDR2 (germline): MNHEY, SVGAGI. The CDR3 DNA follows: TGTGCCAGCAGTTGGAACCGGGACACTGAAGCTTTCTTT. It translates to CASSWNRDTEAFF.

The chain couples TRBV2 to TRBJ2-7; 11 bases match TRBD1. The CDR3 is made up of 16 amino acids. The germline gives CDR1 SNHLY, CDR2 FYNNEI. V lost 2 bases and J lost 2; bases outside the gene matches: 5. The CDR3 region is CASSEQGQGGAYEQYF. In nucleotides, the CDR3 is TGTGCCAGCAGTGAACAGGGACAGGGGGGGGCCTACGAGCAGTACTTC. The full variable domain, with the rest looked up from reference TRBV2 and TRBJ2-7, is EPEVTQTPSHQVTQMGQEVILRCVPISNHLYFYWYRQILGQKVEFLVSFYNNEISEKSEIFDDQFSVERPDGSNFTLKIRSTKLEDSAMYFCASSEQGQGGAYEQYFGPGTRLTVT.

Only a few counts were recorded for this clone. J is TRBJ2-3 and V is TRBV10-1, with 8 bases that match TRBD1. After removal of 9 bases from V and 4 bases from J, the junction contained 6 bases not matched to a gene. The CDR3 runs 13 residues. Germline loops: CDR1 WNHNN, CDR2 SYGVQD (reference sequence). The CDR3 bases are TGCGCCAGTGCAGGGGGCTTATCAGATACGCAGTATTTT. The encoded protein is CASAGGLSDTQYF.

The V gene is TRBV21-1, the J gene TRBJ2-3; TRBD1 reflects the table's D call only, with no check against the DNA. TRBV21-1 is an annotated pseudogene. CDR3 size: 16 residues. In DNA form, the CDR3 reads TGTGCCAGCAGCAAAGCTACGGGACAGGTCACAGATACGCAGTATTTT. As protein: CASSKATGQVTDTQYF.

In DNA, the CDR3 is TGTGCCTGGGGGGGTCATGGGGGCATGGAGACCCAGTACTTC. Translated, it gives CAWGGHGGMETQYF. The V gene is TRBV30, the J gene TRBJ2-5, with D perhaps TRBD1 (6 bases). Per germline, CDR1 GTSNPN and CDR2 SVGIG (reference sequence). V was pared by 5 bases and J by 5 bases, with 18 bases between. The CDR3 is 14 residues long.

This chain joins TRBV29-1 and TRBJ1-2; D is uncertain. Germline CDR1 reads SQVTM; CDR2 reads ANQGSEA. The V end was cut by 4 bases, the J end by 6 bases, with 9 bases between. The CDR3 loop spans 11 amino acids. The CDR3 DNA reads TGCAGCGTTGGTTCCGGGGATGGCTACACCTTC. Amino acid sequence: CSVGSGDGYTF.

The CDR3 region has the DNA TGTGCCACCAGCAGAGGGACGGGGGGCGATGGAGGCTACACCTTC. It codes for CATSRGTGGDGGYTF. The J gene is TRBJ1-2, the V gene TRBV15; maybe TRBD1 (6 bases). Germline assignment: CDR1 LNHNV and CDR2 YYDKDF (reference sequence). Trimming shortened V by 1 base and J by 8 bases, and 17 bases separated the two germline ends. The CDR3 length is 15 residues.

The chain has TRBV5-1 and TRBJ2-2; D ambiguous. V was clipped by 4 bases and J by 6 bases, with 10 bases between them. Germline values: CDR1 SGHRS, CDR2 YFSETQ. The CDR3 contains 13 residues. DNA for the CDR3: TGCGCCAGCAGCGGCACTACGGCCGGGGAGCTGTTTTTT. Protein: CASSGTTAGELFF.

V and J are TRBV28 and TRBJ2-7; no firm D call. There are 11 residues in the CDR3. Trimming removed 8 bases from V and 4 bases from J, with 9 bases in between. Germline-derived CDR1 and CDR2 are MDHEN and SYDVKM. CDR3: CASLTGYEQYF. In DNA form, the CDR3 reads TGTGCCAGCCTAACGGGTTACGAGCAGTACTTC.

This clone was picked up many times. V gene TRBV11-3 combines with J gene TRBJ1-1, with D possibly matching TRBD1 (6 bases). Germline-derived CDR1 and CDR2 are SGHNT and YENEEA. The CDR3 extends over 13 amino acids. V was clipped by 7 bases and J by 5 bases, with 14 bases between them. In DNA, the CDR3 is TGTGCCAGCATATTCGGGGGGCAGACTGAAGCTTTCTTT. Translated: CASIFGGQTEAFF.

This clone was recorded a few times. The V call is TRBV7-8, the J call TRBJ2-1; 7 bases are a match to TRBD2. The CDR3 has 15 residues. The V and J ends lost 7 bases and 10 bases, in that order; junction bases with no gene match: 16. Germline-derived CDR1 and CDR2 are SGHVS and FQNEAQ. The CDR3 here is CASTQGLAGDDEQFF. The CDR3 bases are TGTGCCAGCACCCAAGGTTTGGCGGGAGACGACGAGCAGTTCTTC.

The V and J genes are TRBV9 and TRBJ2-1; TRBD2 matches at 7 bases. In germline, CDR1 is SGDLS, CDR2 YYNGEE. J was trimmed by 4 bases and V by 6 bases; bases with no gene match: 10. The CDR3 is made up of 15 amino acids. The CDR3 nucleotides read TGTGCCAGCACCCCTCTAGCGGACGAGTACAATGAGCAGTTCTTC. Encoded protein: CASTPLADEYNEQFF.

Details on this clone: The sample holds other DNA sequences that translate to the same CDR3. The chain uses TRBV7-9 and TRBJ2-1; TRBD2 is a possible D gene (5 bases). Trimming took off 1 base at V and 6 bases at J, with 10 bases between the two ends. This CDR3 spans 14 amino acids. CDR1 and CDR2 (germline): SEHNR, FQNEAQ (reference sequence). The CDR3 is CASSLGGLANEQFF. In nucleotides, the CDR3 is TGTGCCAGCAGCTTAGGCGGGCTGGCCAATGAGCAGTTCTTC.

This sequence joins TRBV30 and TRBJ1-4; a weak D match, TRBD1 (5 bases). V was pared by 0 bases and J by 7 bases, with 12 bases between. This CDR3 has 14 amino acids. Germline CDR1 reads GTSNPN; CDR2 reads SVGIG (reference sequence). The CDR3, as DNA: TGTGCCTGGAGTGTCTCGTATAGGGGTGAAAAACTGTTTTTT. It codes for CAWSVSYRGEKLFF.

V usage is TRBV28 and J usage is TRBJ2-5, with 7 nucleotides matching TRBD2. V lost 2 bases and J lost 5; bases outside the gene matches: 8. The germline CDR1 and CDR2 sequences are MDHEN and SYDVKM. CDR3 length equals 15 residues. The CDR3 sequence is CASSLAGVIFETQYF. CDR3 DNA: TGTGCCAGCAGTTTAGCGGGAGTCATATTCGAGACCCAGTACTTC.

This chain connects TRBV13 to TRBJ2-5; the D gene is possibly TRBD1 (6 bases). V was clipped by 5 bases and J by 3 bases, with 10 bases between them. Per the germline V gene, CDR1 is PRHDT and CDR2 is FYEKMQ (reference sequence). The CDR3 contains 13 residues. The CDR3 DNA is TGTGCCAGCAGCGAACAGGGTGAAGAGACCCAGTACTTC. Translating gives CASSEQGEETQYF.